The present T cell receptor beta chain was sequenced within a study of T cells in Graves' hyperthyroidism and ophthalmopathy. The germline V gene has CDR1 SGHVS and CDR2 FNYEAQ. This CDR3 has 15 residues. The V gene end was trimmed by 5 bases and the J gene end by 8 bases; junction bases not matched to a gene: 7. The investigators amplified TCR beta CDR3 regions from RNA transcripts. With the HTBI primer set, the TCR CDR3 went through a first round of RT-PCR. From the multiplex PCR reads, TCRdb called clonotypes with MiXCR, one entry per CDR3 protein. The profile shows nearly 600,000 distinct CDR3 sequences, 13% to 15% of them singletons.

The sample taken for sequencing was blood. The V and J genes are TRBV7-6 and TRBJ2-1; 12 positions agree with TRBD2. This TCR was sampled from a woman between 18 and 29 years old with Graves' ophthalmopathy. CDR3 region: CASSRTSGIVDEQFF. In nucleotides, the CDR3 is TGTGCCAGCAGCCGGACTAGCGGGATTGTGGATGAGCAGTTCTTC.